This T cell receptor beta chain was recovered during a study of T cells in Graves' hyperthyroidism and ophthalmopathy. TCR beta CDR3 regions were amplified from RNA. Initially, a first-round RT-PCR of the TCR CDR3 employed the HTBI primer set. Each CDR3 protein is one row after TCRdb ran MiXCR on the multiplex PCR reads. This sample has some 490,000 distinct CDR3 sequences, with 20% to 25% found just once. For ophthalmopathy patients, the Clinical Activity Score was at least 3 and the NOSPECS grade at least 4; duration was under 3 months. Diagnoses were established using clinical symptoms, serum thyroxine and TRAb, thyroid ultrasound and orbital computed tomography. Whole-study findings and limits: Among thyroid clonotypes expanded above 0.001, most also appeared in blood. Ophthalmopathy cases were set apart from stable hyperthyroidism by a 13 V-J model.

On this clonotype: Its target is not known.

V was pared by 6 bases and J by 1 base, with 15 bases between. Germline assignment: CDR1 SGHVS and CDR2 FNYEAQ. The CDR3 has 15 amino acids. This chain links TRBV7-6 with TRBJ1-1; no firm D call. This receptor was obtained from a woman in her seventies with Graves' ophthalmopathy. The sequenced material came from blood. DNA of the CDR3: TGTGCCAGCAGTTCTTCAGAGGAAAGGAACACTGAAGCTTTCTTT. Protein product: CASSSSEERNTEAFF.